The subject of this entry is one TCR beta chain. Its antigen is as yet unknown. The CDR3 contains 14 residues. Germline V lookup: CDR1 SGHRS, CDR2 YFSETQ. V trimming: 0 bases; J trimming: 3 bases; junction bases outside the gene matches: 2. The sample originates from a study of T cell responses to AZD1222 COVID-19 vaccine. Overall study results and limits: Reportedly, nearly half of unique spike TCRs recognized epitopes outside B.1.351/B.1.1.7 mutations. Baseline testing showed seropositivity in only six AZD1222 recipients. Compared with day 0, the breadth and depth of the Spike-specific TCR repertoire rose significantly after two doses of AZD1222.

Assay: immunoSEQ multiplex PCR; the TCRdb copy retains only in-frame clones and omits some. The sample comprises 150,000 to 180,000 clones, 86% of which are singletons, and about 5.1% rests with the top ten. The sequence came from an adult in good health. The rearrangement uses TRBV5-1 and TRBJ1-2; TRBD1 agrees at 7 bases. The sequencing used peripheral blood, collected on day 0 of MenACWY control vaccination. The CDR3 protein is CASSLGQGHYGYTF. The CDR3, as DNA: TGCGCCAGCAGCTTGGGACAGGGACACTATGGCTACACCTTC.